Listed below are T cell receptor beta chains from one sample, sequenced in a study of T cells in Graves' hyperthyroidism and ophthalmopathy. MiXCR, applied by TCRdb to the multiplex PCR reads, yields one record per CDR3 protein. Of 460,000 or so distinct CDR3 sequences in the sample, around 14% are singletons; the top ten hold about 17%. Sequenced material: blood. These receptors all come from a woman aged 18 to 35 with Graves' hyperthyroidism. CDR3s include the opening cysteine and the closing phenylalanine or tryptophan. The D gene is left open where the match is weak. Clone size appears in some rows only: once, few, many, or a class for an expanded clone.

J: TRBJ2-1; size: -; V: TRBV14; D: -; CDR3: CASSQGLPINNEQFF; DNA: TGTGCCAGCAGCCAAGGACTCCCCATTAACAATGAGCAGTTCTTC
J: TRBJ1-4; size: many; V: TRBV29-1; D: -; CDR3: CSVVLQGVEKLFF; DNA: TGCAGCGTTGTGCTACAGGGAGTTGAAAAACTGTTTTTT
J: TRBJ2-1; size: few; V: TRBV19; D: -; CDR3: CASSDWGLYNEQFF; DNA: TGTGCCAGTAGTGATTGGGGACTTTACAATGAGCAGTTCTTC
J: TRBJ2-1; size: many; V: TRBV14; D: -; CDR3: CASSLHLGPLIYNEQFF; DNA: TGTGCCAGCAGCCTTCACTTGGGGCCTTTAATCTACAATGAGCAGTTCTTC
J: TRBJ2-3; size: -; V: TRBV24-1; D: TRBD2; CDR3: CATSGRLAGGYTQYF; DNA: TGTGCCACCAGTGGCAGACTAGCGGGAGGCTATACGCAGTATTTT
J: TRBJ1-1; size: many; V: TRBV3-1; D: -; CDR3: CASSPSPQEAFF; DNA: TGTGCCAGCAGCCCCTCGCCCCAGGAAGCTTTCTTT
J: TRBJ2-1; size: many; V: TRBV11-3; D: -; CDR3: CASSLSRSGNEQFF; DNA: TGTGCCAGCAGCTTATCACGAAGCGGAAATGAGCAGTTCTTC
J: TRBJ2-1; size: -; V: TRBV7-2; D: -; CDR3: CASSSPPGQFF; DNA: TGTGCCAGCAGTTCCCCCCCGGGGCAGTTCTTC
J: TRBJ2-3; size: few; V: TRBV19; D: -; CDR3: CASSMFLETGAWTDTQYF; DNA: TGTGCCAGTAGTATGTTTTTGGAGACGGGGGCTTGGACGGATACGCAGTATTTT
J: TRBJ2-1; size: many; V: TRBV6-1; D: TRBD1; CDR3: CASSYSPPTGVYNEQFF; DNA: TGTGCCAGCAGCTACAGCCCACCGACAGGGGTCTACAATGAGCAGTTCTTC
J: TRBJ2-4; size: many; V: TRBV6-2/TRBV6-3; D: -; CDR3: CASSYPTEGLPSSIQYF; DNA: TGTGCCAGCAGTTACCCGACTGAGGGACTGCCCAGTAGCATTCAGTACTTC
J: TRBJ2-2; size: few; V: TRBV20-1; D: TRBD2; CDR3: CSARIGGRRETGELFF; DNA: TGCAGTGCTAGAATTGGCGGGAGGAGGGAAACCGGGGAGCTGTTTTTT
J: TRBJ2-3; size: many; V: TRBV5-1; D: TRBD2; CDR3: CASSPGTSGMDTQYF; DNA: TGCGCCAGCTCCCCAGGGACTAGCGGGATGGATACGCAGTATTTT
J: TRBJ1-2; size: few; V: TRBV2; D: TRBD1; CDR3: CASSEEGQLYGYTF; DNA: TGTGCCAGCAGTGAAGAGGGACAGCTATATGGCTACACCTTC
J: TRBJ1-2; size: -; V: TRBV19; D: TRBD1; CDR3: CASTTDRGLPYGYTF; DNA: TGTGCCAGTACCACGGACAGGGGGCTTCCATATGGCTACACCTTC
J: TRBJ1-5; size: many; V: TRBV27; D: -; CDR3: CASSRGIGQPQHF; DNA: TGTGCCAGCAGCCGTGGGATAGGCCAGCCCCAGCATTTT
J: TRBJ1-1; size: many; V: TRBV9; D: -; CDR3: CASSAQPGGTEAFF; DNA: TGTGCCAGCAGCGCCCAACCGGGGGGGACTGAAGCTTTCTTT
J: TRBJ1-2; size: -; V: TRBV28; D: -; CDR3: CASSWGRGDNYGYTF; DNA: TGTGCCAGCAGTTGGGGCAGGGGCGATAACTATGGCTACACCTTC
J: TRBJ1-1; size: many; V: TRBV29-1; D: TRBD1; CDR3: CSVELTGLGNTEAFF; DNA: TGCAGCGTTGAACTGACAGGGTTGGGGAACACTGAAGCTTTCTTT
J: TRBJ2-1; size: few; V: TRBV10-2; D: -; CDR3: CASRQEYNEQFF; DNA: TGCGCCAGCAGACAGGAGTACAATGAGCAGTTCTTC
J: TRBJ1-1; size: few; V: TRBV28; D: -; CDR3: CASSTGTLDTEAFF; DNA: TGTGCCAGCAGTACTGGGACGCTGGACACTGAAGCTTTCTTT
J: TRBJ2-1; size: many; V: TRBV20-1; D: -; CDR3: CSARETFRASEIYNEQFF; DNA: TGCAGTGCTAGAGAGACCTTCAGGGCTAGCGAGATCTACAATGAGCAGTTCTTC
J: TRBJ2-1; size: once; V: TRBV19; D: -; CDR3: CASRPSGPSYNEQFF; DNA: TGTGCCAGTAGACCGAGCGGGCCCTCCTACAATGAGCAGTTCTTC
J: TRBJ2-1; size: -; V: TRBV14; D: TRBD1; CDR3: CASSHLPGTGALGEQFF; DNA: TGTGCCAGCAGCCACCTCCCAGGGACAGGGGCATTGGGTGAGCAGTTCTTC
J: TRBJ2-5; size: -; V: TRBV27; D: TRBD2; CDR3: CASRGLARETQYF; DNA: TGTGCCAGCAGGGGACTAGCGAGAGAGACCCAGTACTTC
J: TRBJ2-2; size: many; V: TRBV12-3/TRBV12-4; D: -; CDR3: CASSLALASWAANTGELFF; DNA: TGTGCCAGCAGTTTAGCGCTCGCCTCCTGGGCAGCCAACACCGGGGAGCTGTTTTTT
J: TRBJ2-3; size: -; V: TRBV19; D: TRBD2; CDR3: CASSWASGSTDTQYF; DNA: TGTGCCAGTAGTTGGGCTAGCGGGAGCACAGATACGCAGTATTTT
J: TRBJ2-7; size: -; V: TRBV3-1; D: -; CDR3: CASSRSGDLYEQYF; DNA: TGTGCCAGCAGCCGGTCAGGAGACCTCTACGAGCAGTACTTC